The 20 T cell receptor beta chains in this list originate from one sample, sequenced in a study of beta chain features in type 1 diabetes. Whole-study findings and limits: Patients with Type 1 diabetes showed moderately but significantly shorter TCRB CDR3s in all four CD4+ subsets.

No antigens are known for them. As every portion of the isolated RNA was reverse transcribed, the sequencing read expressed TCRB transcripts. Produced via immunoSEQ multiplex PCR; TCRdb's table is partial and in-frame only. This table holds 640,000 or so clones, 13% found once. Specimen: naive CD4+ T cells from blood. Receptors originate from a man between 18 and 29 years old with type 1 diabetes.

The chain has TRBV4-1 and TRBJ1-2; 8 nucleotides agree with TRBD1. Trimming cost V 0 bases and J 4 bases; bases outside gene matches: 4. The CDR3 loop spans 15 amino acids. In germline, CDR1 is MGHRA, CDR2 YSYEKL. The CDR3 region has the DNA TGCGCCAGCAGCCAAGACCAGGGGGCGACCTATGGCTACACCTTC. It encodes CASSQDQGATYGYTF.

The table lists this clone with a few counts. The V call is TRBV4-2, the J call TRBJ1-2, with TRBD1 as a possible D gene (5 bases). There are 14 residues in the CDR3. Trimming shortened V by 2 bases and J by 8 bases, and 15 bases separated the two germline ends. Per the germline V gene, CDR1 is LGHNA and CDR2 is YNFKEQ. The CDR3 sequence is CASSQSTGPTGYTF. CDR3 bases: TGTGCCAGCAGCCAAAGTACAGGCCCCACCGGCTACACCTTC.

This clone was seen a few times. The J gene is TRBJ1-1, the V gene TRBV9, with D perhaps matching TRBD1 (6 bases). CDR1 is SGDLS and CDR2 is YYNGEE in the germline V gene. V was cut by 3 bases and J by 3 bases, with 9 bases left in between. CDR3 size: 13 residues. CDR3 amino acids: CASSAGDDTEAFF. The CDR3 DNA sequence: TGTGCCAGCAGCGCAGGGGATGACACTGAAGCTTTCTTT. The full variable domain, completed using reference TRBV9 and TRBJ1-1, is DSGVTQTPKHLITATGQRVTLRCSPRSGDLSVYWYQQSLDQGLQFLIQYYNGEERAKGNILERFSAQQFPDLHSELNLSSLELGDSALYFCASSAGDDTEAFFGQGTRLTVV.

The CDR3 here is CASSFSGQGMSPLHF. In DNA form, the CDR3 reads TGTGCCAGCAGCTTCTCGGGACAGGGTATGTCACCCCTCCACTTT. The genes are TRBV11-2 and TRBJ1-6, with 9 nucleotides matching TRBD1. Germline V gene sequence: CDR1 SGHAT, CDR2 FQNNGV. The CDR3 is 15 amino acids. J lost 10 bases, V lost 3 bases, and 7 bases had no gene match.

This clone was counted between two and nine times. The V gene is TRBV25-1, the J gene TRBJ1-3; D perhaps matches TRBD1 (6 bases). The germline V gene encodes CDR1 MGHDK and CDR2 SYGVNS. The CDR3 consists of 17 residues. V was clipped by 2 bases and J by 0 bases, with 14 bases between them. DNA for the CDR3: TGTGCCAGCAGTGAACGAGGACAGTCCCTCTCTGGAAACACCATATATTTT. Translating it yields CASSERGQSLSGNTIYF. The variable domain in full, with the rest retrieved from reference TRBV25-1 and TRBJ1-3, is EADIYQTPRYLVIGTGKKITLECSQTMGHDKMYWYQQDPGMELHLIHYSYGVNSTEKGDLSSESTVSRIRTEHFPLTLESARPSHTSQYLCASSERGQSLSGNTIYFGEGSWLTVV.

This clone was observed many times. The rearrangement uses TRBV12-5 and TRBJ2-4, with D unresolved. Germline CDR1 LGHNT, CDR2 FRNRAP. The CDR3 runs to 14 residues. V was clipped by 3 bases and J by 0 bases, with 6 bases between them. Here the CDR3 reads CASGLSVAKNIQYF. CDR3 nucleotides: TGTGCTAGTGGTTTATCAGTAGCCAAAAACATTCAGTACTTC.

In its sample, this clone was seen a few times. This chain joins TRBV2 and TRBJ2-7, with D perhaps matching TRBD1 (5 bases). The V gene lost 6 bases and the J gene lost 5 bases, with 14 bases spanning the gap. Germline V gene sequence: CDR1 SNHLY, CDR2 FYNNEI. The CDR3 loop spans 13 amino acids. The CDR3 sequence: CASRRGQDNEQYF. In nucleotides, the CDR3 is TGTGCCAGCAGGCGCGGTCAGGACAACGAGCAGTACTTC.

In this sample, this clone turned up a few times. This chain connects TRBV6-6 to TRBJ2-3, with 9 positions matching TRBD1. Germline lookup yields CDR1 MNHNY and CDR2 SVGAGI (reference sequence). This CDR3 is built from 16 residues. With 6 bases clipped from V and 2 bases from J, the junction kept 9 bases outside the gene matches. The CDR3 protein is CASSSTGTGYTDTQYF. The CDR3 DNA sequence: TGTGCCAGCAGCTCGACCGGGACAGGGTACACAGATACGCAGTATTTT.

The chain links TRBV30 to TRBJ1-1, with TRBD1 matching over 7 bases. CDR1 is GTSNPN and CDR2 is SVGIG in the germline V gene (reference sequence). V lost 5 bases and J lost 10; bases outside the gene matches: 10. The CDR3 sequence is 12 residues long. The CDR3 DNA reads TGTGCCTGGGGGGGATGGGACAGAGCAGCTTTCTTT. It yields the protein CAWGGWDRAAFF.

This clone was detected a few times. The chain uses TRBV30 and TRBJ2-7; D may be TRBD2 (6 bases). CDR1 is GTSNPN, CDR2 SVGIG, per germline (reference sequence). The ends were cut back, 1 base at V and 3 bases at J, with 13 bases in the middle. The length of the CDR3 is 14 residues. The CDR3 sequence is CAWSGGGVLYEQYF. Written as DNA, the CDR3 is TGTGCCTGGAGTGGGGGAGGTGTCCTCTACGAGCAGTACTTC. Full variable domain (rest looked up from reference TRBV30 and TRBJ2-7): SQTIHQWPATLVQPVGSPLSLECTVEGTSNPNLYWYRQAAGRGLQLLFYSVGIGQISSEVPQNLSASRPQDRQFILSSKKLLLSDSGFYLCAWSGGGVLYEQYFGPGTRLTVT.

The chain links TRBV5-4 to TRBJ1-1; the D gene is possibly TRBD1 (5 bases). The germline V gene has CDR1 SGHNT and CDR2 YYREEE (reference sequence). V was clipped by 0 bases and J by 0 bases, with 12 bases between them. The CDR3 consists of 16 residues. This CDR3 is CASSLGGGALNTEAFF. The CDR3 coding sequence is TGTGCCAGCAGCTTGGGGGGTGGGGCCTTGAACACTGAAGCTTTCTTT.

The V and J genes are TRBV18 and TRBJ2-3; perhaps TRBD2 as D (5 bases). Germline-derived CDR1 and CDR2 are KGHSH and LQKENI. The CDR3 is 14 amino acids. V was pared by 2 bases and J by 5 bases, with 11 bases between. The CDR3 here is CASSPLVGGDTQYF. The CDR3 DNA is TGTGCCAGCTCACCATTGGTAGGAGGAGATACGCAGTATTTT.

This sequence joins TRBV6-5 and TRBJ1-2; 7 nucleotides align to TRBD1. This CDR3 contains 14 residues. In germline, CDR1 is MNHEY, CDR2 SVGAGI. V trimming: 0 bases; J trimming: 7 bases; junction bases outside the gene matches: 5. This CDR3 reads CASSYSEGAGGYTF. In DNA form, the CDR3 reads TGTGCCAGCAGTTACTCTGAGGGGGCTGGTGGCTACACCTTC.

This clone has only a few counts. The chain joins TRBV18 to TRBJ1-2; 8 nucleotides match TRBD1. V was pared by 4 bases and J by 2 bases, with 3 bases of the junction left unmatched. The CDR3 sequence is 14 residues long. Germline CDR1 reads KGHSH; CDR2 reads LQKENI. The CDR3 sequence is CASSLDRDNYGYTF. DNA for the CDR3: TGTGCCAGCTCACTGGACAGGGACAACTATGGCTACACCTTC.

This chain joins TRBV18 and TRBJ2-1, with 10 positions matching TRBD1. The germline V gene encodes CDR1 KGHSH and CDR2 LQKENI. With V trimmed by 3 bases and J by 8 bases, 7 bases remained unmatched. The length of the CDR3 is 15 residues. In DNA, the CDR3 is TGTGCCAGCTCACCCAGGACAGGGGGAGGCGATGAGCAGTTCTTC. This sequence encodes CASSPRTGGGDEQFF.

Concerning this clone: Other DNA sequences within the sample encode an identical CDR3. The gene calls are TRBV6-5 and TRBJ1-2, with D tentatively TRBD1 (5 bases). The V end was cut by 2 bases, the J end by 3 bases, with 7 bases between. This CDR3 region has 13 residues. Looked up from germline, CDR1 is MNHEY and CDR2 is SVGAGI. DNA for the CDR3: TGTGCCAGCAGTTACGGGGCCGACTATGGCTACACCTTC. Translation gives CASSYGADYGYTF.

The rearrangement uses TRBV28 and TRBJ2-1, with 11 positions matching TRBD2. This CDR3 region has 16 residues. Germline V gene data show CDR1 as MDHEN and CDR2 as SYDVKM. J was trimmed by 10 bases and V by 5 bases; bases with no gene match: 13. Here the CDR3 DNA reads TGTGCCAGCAGTCCAATAACCGGGACTAGCGGTATCGAGCAGTTCTTC. Its translation is CASSPITGTSGIEQFF.

The V call is TRBV30, the J call TRBJ2-5, with D perhaps given as TRBD1 or TRBD2 (6 bases each). CDR1 and CDR2 from the germline V gene are GTSNPN and SVGIG (reference sequence). The CDR3 consists of 11 residues. V lost 3 bases, J lost 9 bases, and 11 bases lay in between. The CDR3 nucleotides are TGTGCCTGGAGCCCGAGGGGGGCCCAGTACTTC. It encodes CAWSPRGAQYF.

This rearrangement joins TRBV5-1 to TRBJ1-2; D is unclear. Germline V gene lookup returns CDR1 SGHRS and CDR2 YFSETQ. V shed 5 bases and J shed 8 bases, with 13 bases lying between them. The CDR3 extends over 12 amino acids. The CDR3 coding sequence is TGCGCCAGCAGACTAGGTGCCTCGGGCTACACCTTC. The encoded protein is CASRLGASGYTF.

This clone came up a few times. This chain joins TRBV28 and TRBJ2-7; possible D gene TRBD1, 6 bases. The germline V and J ends were trimmed by 6 bases and 6 bases, with 21 bases remaining between them. In germline, CDR1 is MDHEN, CDR2 SYDVKM. The CDR3 has 15 residues. CDR3 residues: CASSLVRGPFFEQYF. The CDR3 DNA reads as TGTGCCAGCAGCTTAGTCAGGGGCCCGTTTTTCGAGCAGTACTTC.